The source of this T cell receptor (beta chain) is a study of identical twins. Worth noting for this clonotype: What it binds is unknown.

The CDR3 length is 19 residues. Losses at the gene ends were 5 bases for V and 4 bases for J; bases not matched to a gene: 14. General study points: The study found that models underestimated out-of-frame TCR alpha sharing in monozygotic twins.

Template switching created a universal primer site, and the cDNA included unique molecular identifiers. One entry per CDR3 protein, called by TCRdb with MiXCR from the 5' RACE reads. The sample has 100,000 or so distinct CDR3 sequences, 5.5% to 7% seen once. The sample comprised memory T cells sorted from blood. The rearrangement links TRBV12-3 or TRBV12-4 to TRBJ2-1, with TRBD2 identical over 13 bases. This TCR came from a woman in her 50s in good health. As DNA, the CDR3 is TGTGCCAGCAGTACCACGGTAGGGCTACTAGCGGGAGGGTACAATGAGCAGTTCTTC. Protein: CASSTTVGLLAGGYNEQFF.